These 22 T cell receptor beta chains were sequenced from one sample in a study of blood T cells in healthy people across ages. It was with a sample-barcoded 5' primer and a J-beta primer mix that a second PCR of roughly 7 to 12 cycles was run. TCRdb itself ran the 5' RACE reads through MiXCR, one entry per CDR3 protein. The sample lists more than 900,000 distinct CDR3 sequences; 29% were seen once. These data were also reused for a study on T cells of mothers and their children.

Sequencing used blood. The receptors come from a woman aged 35 to 49 in good health.

This chain joins TRBV7-9 and TRBJ2-6; a weak D match, TRBD1 (6 bases). Germline assignment: CDR1 SEHNR and CDR2 FQNEAQ (reference sequence). This CDR3 is 19 amino acids long. V was trimmed by 3 bases and J by 2 bases, leaving 20 bases between them. The CDR3, as DNA: TGTGCCAGCAGCTTCCTAGTTCACAGGGAGAGTGCTGGGGCCAACGTCCTGACTTTC. This codes for CASSFLVHRESAGANVLTF.

This chain uses TRBV19 with TRBJ1-1, with 8 bases aligning to TRBD1. Trimming removed 11 bases from V and 4 bases from J; junction bases left unmatched: 6. Germline CDR1 and CDR2: LNHDA and SQIVND (reference sequence). The CDR3 sequence is 12 residues long. CDR3 loop: CAVDRGSTEAFF. The CDR3 DNA reads TGTGCCGTCGACAGGGGCTCCACTGAAGCTTTCTTT. Full variable domain (missing parts from reference TRBV19 and TRBJ1-1): DGGITQSPKYLFRKEGQNVTLSCEQNLNHDAMYWYRQDPGQGLRLIYYSQIVNDFQKGDIAEGYSVSREKKESFPLTVTSAQKNPTAFYLCAVDRGSTEAFFGQGTRLTVV.

In its sample, this clonotype was seen many times. The rearrangement links TRBV28 to TRBJ1-1; no clear D gene. CDR1 and CDR2 (germline): MDHEN, SYDVKM. Trimming pared 2 bases from V and 1 base from J, leaving 11 bases between. The length of the CDR3 is 15 residues. The CDR3 sequence is CASSLIVRQNTEAFF. The CDR3 nucleotides are TGTGCCAGCAGTTTAATCGTTCGGCAGAACACTGAAGCTTTCTTT. The whole variable domain, filled in from reference TRBV28 and TRBJ1-1, reads DVKVTQSSRYLVKRTGEKVFLECVQDMDHENMFWYRQDPGLGLRLIYFSYDVKMKEKGDIPEGYSVSREKKERFSLILESASTNQTSMYLCASSLIVRQNTEAFFGQGTRLTVV.

The V gene is TRBV4-1, the J gene TRBJ1-1; the match to TRBD1 covers 7 bases. With V trimmed by 4 bases and J by 10 bases, 9 bases remained unmatched. This CDR3 has 13 amino acids. Germline loops: CDR1 MGHRA, CDR2 YSYEKL. CDR3 DNA: TGCGCCAGCAGCCTGATAGGGGCAGGGGGAGCTTTCTTT. The encoded protein is CASSLIGAGGAFF.

This clonotype was seen repeatedly, ten times or more. The chain couples TRBV29-1 to TRBJ2-5; 10 bases align to TRBD1. V gave up 4 bases and J gave up 7 bases; unmatched junction bases: 6. This CDR3 is built from 13 residues. The germline V gene encodes CDR1 SQVTM and CDR2 ANQGSEA. This CDR3 reads CSVGRQGAWTQYF. Written as DNA, the CDR3 is TGCAGCGTTGGTCGACAGGGGGCATGGACCCAGTACTTC.

The rearrangement uses TRBV20-1 and TRBJ2-1; no clear D. V lost 3 bases and J lost 2, with 8 bases in between. CDR1 is DFQATT, CDR2 SNEGSKA, per germline (reference sequence). This CDR3 region has 13 residues. DNA of the CDR3: TGCAGTGCTAGTGTCTCGCCCTACAATGAGCAGTTCTTC. It encodes CSASVSPYNEQFF.

This clonotype was seen a handful of times. CDR3 sequence (DNA): TGTGCTAGTGGTTACAACACTGAAGCTTTCTTT. It codes for CASGYNTEAFF. This chain joins TRBV12-5 and TRBJ1-1; no clear D. The CDR3 length is 11 residues. Germline values: CDR1 LGHNT, CDR2 FRNRAP. Trimming took off 4 bases at V and 2 bases at J, with 2 bases between the two ends.

This clonotype has a count of ten or more. V and J are TRBV28 and TRBJ2-1; 9 positions agree with TRBD1. V shed 4 bases, J shed 4 bases, and the junction held 8 bases outside the gene matches. From germline, CDR1 is MDHEN and CDR2 SYDVKM. The CDR3 consists of 16 residues. The CDR3 protein is CASSSLDRGEYNEQFF. The CDR3 DNA sequence: TGTGCCAGCAGTTCCTTGGACAGGGGCGAATACAATGAGCAGTTCTTC.

As to this clonotype: A much larger clone lies one base from this, so it may be a read error. The chain combines TRBV30 with TRBJ2-3; 8 positions agree with TRBD2. This CDR3 is 14 amino acids long. Germline V gene data show CDR1 as GTSNPN and CDR2 as SVGIG (reference sequence). The CDR3 nucleotides are TGTGTCTGGGATAGCGGGGATACCACAGATACGCAGTATTTT. It translates to CVWDSGDTTDTQYF. The full variable domain, completed using reference TRBV30 and TRBJ2-3, is SQTIHQWPATLVQPVGSPLSLECTVEGTSNPNLYWYRQAAGRGLQLLFYSVGIGQISSEVPQNLSASRPQDRQFILSSKKLLLSDSGFYLCVWDSGDTTDTQYFGPGTRLTVL.

This sequence joins TRBV5-6 and TRBJ2-3; 11 bases match TRBD2. The germline V gene has CDR1 SGHDT and CDR2 YYEEEE. This CDR3 spans 17 amino acids. After removal of 0 bases from V and 4 bases from J, the junction contained 7 bases not matched to a gene. DNA of the CDR3: TGTGCCAGCAGCTTGGAGCTAGCGGGGGGCCCCTCAGATACGCAGTATTTT. It specifies CASSLELAGGPSDTQYF. Supplemented by reference TRBV5-6 and TRBJ2-3, the full variable domain reads DAGVTQSPTHLIKTRGQQVTLRCSPKSGHDTVSWYQQALGQGPQFIFQYYEEEERQRGNFPDRFSGHQFPNYSSELNVNALLLGDSALYLCASSLELAGGPSDTQYFGPGTRLTVL.

This clonotype was observed a few times. The chain couples TRBV4-1 to TRBJ1-2; D gene ambiguous. Trimming left V 0 bases short and J 1 base short, with 15 bases between. The CDR3 totals 17 residues. In germline, CDR1 is MGHRA, CDR2 YSYEKL. The CDR3 DNA sequence: TGCGCCAGCAGCCAAGATGGTAGGAGGGCGGGTAACTATGGCTACACCTTC. Translated: CASSQDGRRAGNYGYTF.

The rearrangement links TRBV9 to TRBJ2-7, with 7 bases that match TRBD1. Germline V gene data show CDR1 as SGDLS and CDR2 as YYNGEE. With V trimmed by 2 bases and J by 5 bases, 10 bases remained unmatched. CDR3 length: 15 amino acids. The chain's CDR3 is CASSVTGAVIDEQYF. Written as DNA, the CDR3 is TGTGCCAGCAGCGTTACAGGGGCCGTGATAGACGAGCAGTACTTC.

There are a few counts of this clonotype. The germline gene is not matched at one end of the junction; a read error may be the cause. The chain is built from TRBV15 and TRBJ1-2; 7 bases match TRBD1. The CDR3 extends over 18 amino acids. CDR1 and CDR2 from the germline V gene are LNHNV and YYDKDF (reference sequence). The CDR3 is CATNREGGRGPPNYGYTF. The CDR3, as DNA: TGTGCCACCAACAGAGAAGGGGGCAGGGGTCCTCCTAACTATGGCTACACCTTC. Full variable domain (rest looked up from reference TRBV15 and TRBJ1-2): DAMVIQNPRYQVTQFGKPVTLSCSQTLNHNVMYWYQQKSSQAPKLLFHYYDKDFNNEADTPDNFQSRRPNTSFCFLDIRSPGLGDTAMYLCATNREGGRGPPNYGYTFGSGTRLTVV.

The rearrangement links TRBV24-1 to TRBJ2-2; the match to TRBD2 covers 9 bases. CDR1 KGHDR and CDR2 SFDVKD come from the germline V gene. This CDR3 is built from 19 residues. The junction had 7 bases not matched to a gene; V was cut back by 0 bases and J by 0 bases. CDR3 protein: CATSDLPAGGSANTGELFF. CDR3 nucleotides: TGTGCCACCAGTGATTTGCCGGCGGGGGGGTCCGCGAACACCGGGGAGCTGTTTTTT.

This clonotype showed up many times. The chain employs TRBV4-3 and TRBJ2-2; D not resolved. V shed 3 bases and J shed 1 base, with 6 bases lying between them. The CDR3 runs to 14 residues. CDR1 LGHNA and CDR2 YSLEER come from the germline V gene. CDR3 sequence reads: CASSQTQNTGELFF. CDR3 nucleotides: TGCGCCAGCAGCCAGACCCAGAACACCGGGGAGCTGTTTTTT.

There are a few counts of this clonotype. The chain has TRBV7-9 and TRBJ2-7, with D perhaps TRBD1 or TRBD2 (5 bases each). This CDR3 region has 16 residues. The germline V gene encodes CDR1 SEHNR and CDR2 FQNEAQ (reference sequence). Trimming took off 0 bases at V and 0 bases at J, with 12 bases between the two ends. The CDR3 region is CASSLAGTPSSYEQYF. CDR3 in DNA: TGTGCCAGCAGCTTAGCCGGGACCCCTAGCTCCTACGAGCAGTACTTC.

Worth noting for this clonotype: One end of the junction does not line up with germline, which may come from a read error. The CDR3 here is CTSSFGRPNGANVLTF. The CDR3 nucleotides are TGTACCAGCAGTTTTGGACGGCCTAACGGGGCCAACGTCCTGACTTTC. This chain uses TRBV12-3 or TRBV12-4 with TRBJ2-6; D gene uncertain. CDR3 length: 16 residues.

This clonotype was observed a handful of times. The chain uses TRBV18 and TRBJ1-2, with D perhaps matching TRBD1 (5 bases). V shed 0 bases and J shed 5 bases, with 28 bases lying between them. The germline V gene encodes CDR1 KGHSH and CDR2 LQKENI. This CDR3 spans 20 amino acids. The CDR3 DNA is TGTGCCAGCTCACCACCGATGGGCCGGGACCCGAGGCGGTACGGGTATGGCTACACCTTC. Translated, it gives CASSPPMGRDPRRYGYGYTF.

J is TRBJ2-2 and V is TRBV20-1; perhaps TRBD2 as D (7 bases). The germline gives CDR1 DFQATT, CDR2 SNEGSKA (reference sequence). V was clipped by 1 base and J by 5 bases, with 17 bases between them. The CDR3 has 16 amino acids. The CDR3 spells CSARVRGGPDTGELFF. CDR3 DNA sequence: TGCAGTGCTAGAGTAAGGGGGGGGCCAGATACCGGGGAGCTGTTTTTT.

The rearrangement links TRBV7-2 to TRBJ1-2; D is uncertain. The V and J ends lost 1 base and 8 bases respectively, with 11 bases between them. Germline values: CDR1 SGHTA, CDR2 FQGNSA. There are 13 residues in the CDR3. The CDR3 DNA sequence: TGTGCCAGCAGCTTAGGGTGGGCAAGCGGCTACACCTTC. Translating it yields CASSLGWASGYTF.

This clonotype was found a few times. CDR3 coding DNA: TGCAGTGCTAGAGATCTGAGACTAGCGGGGACTACGTTGCAGTACTTC. Amino acid sequence: CSARDLRLAGTTLQYF. The chain joins TRBV20-1 to TRBJ2-7; 11 positions match TRBD2. J lost 9 bases, V lost 0 bases, and 13 bases had no gene match. There are 16 residues in the CDR3. Germline V CDR1 and CDR2: DFQATT, SNEGSKA (reference sequence).

With regard to this clonotype: Possible read error: a much larger clone is one base away. V usage is TRBV9 and J usage is TRBJ2-7; unclear D gene. The DNA end is a closer match to TRBJ2-5, so the J assignment may be wrong. The CDR3 loop spans 14 amino acids. Germline lookup yields CDR1 SGDLS and CDR2 YYNGEE. The CDR3 bases are TGTGCCAGCGGCCCCCAATATGCTATTGAGACCCAGTACTTC. It encodes CASGPQYAIETQYF.